This TCR beta chain was sequenced during a study of blood T cell repertoires in COVID-19. Produced via immunoSEQ multiplex PCR; TCRdb's table is partial and in-frame only. Among under 250,000 clones listed, just under 90% were seen once. V lost 6 bases and J lost 1; bases outside the gene matches: 11. CDR1 LNHDA and CDR2 SQIVND come from the germline V gene (reference sequence). This CDR3 spans 16 amino acids. The sequenced sample was PBMCs or T cells enriched from blood (not recorded which). The V gene is TRBV19, the J gene TRBJ2-7; 8 bases match TRBD1. This receptor was taken from a woman under 40 with acute COVID-19. CDR3 amino acids: CASSPTGTGRSYEQYF. The CDR3 DNA reads as TGTGCCAGTAGCCCCACCGGGACAGGTCGTTCCTACGAGCAGTACTTC.